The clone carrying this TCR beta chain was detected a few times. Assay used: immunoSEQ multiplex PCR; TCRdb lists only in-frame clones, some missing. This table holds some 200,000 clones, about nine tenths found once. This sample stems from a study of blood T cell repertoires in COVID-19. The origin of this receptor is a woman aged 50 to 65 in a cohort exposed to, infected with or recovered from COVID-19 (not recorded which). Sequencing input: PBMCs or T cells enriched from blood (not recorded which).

CDR3 residues: CASSQVPLRDYGYTF. The CDR3 DNA sequence: TGTGCCAGCAGCCAAGTTCCTTTACGGGACTATGGCTACACCTTC. J is TRBJ1-2 and V is TRBV4-2; D is unclear. Trimming cost V 1 base and J 3 bases, with 12 bases left between them. The CDR3 runs 15 residues. The germline V gene encodes CDR1 LGHNA and CDR2 YNFKEQ.